These T cell receptor beta chains were read from a single sample in a study of siplizumab effects on memory and regulatory T cells. TCRdb's table, derived via immunoSEQ multiplex PCR, lists solely in-frame clones and lacks some. The data contain about 82,000 clones, roughly 87% of them singletons. Sequencing input: Tregs sorted from blood. The source of these receptors is a human donor in good health. Both conserved end residues are part of each CDR3. D genes are given only for firm matches. The size entry is marked missing in some rows and otherwise reads once, few, many or a size class.

j_gene	v_gene	abundance	d_gene	CDR3nt	CDR3aa
TRBJ2-3	TRBV5-1	-	-	TGCGCCAGCAGCCCGGATACAGGGTTCACAGATACGCAGTATTTT	CASSPDTGFTDTQYF
TRBJ1-1	TRBV9	-	-	TGTGCCAGCAGCGTAGTTGCGGGGAGCACTGAAGCTTTCTTT	CASSVVAGSTEAFF
TRBJ2-7	TRBV28	-	-	TGTGCCAGCAGCGCCGGGGGGCGATACGAGCAGTACTTC	CASSAGGRYEQYF
TRBJ1-5	TRBV2	-	-	TGTGCCAGCAGAAACAGGGTAAGGGATCAGCCCCAGCATTTT	CASRNRVRDQPQHF
TRBJ1-1	TRBV6-1	-	-	TGTGCCAGCACCAAGCCACCCGCGAACACTGAAGCTTTCTTT	CASTKPPANTEAFF
TRBJ2-3	TRBV9	once	-	TGTGCCAGCAACCCCCGGGACAACACAGATACGCAGTATTTT	CASNPRDNTDTQYF
TRBJ1-2	TRBV19	-	-	TGTGCCACCCGGACAGCACAGTCCTATGGCTACACCTTC	CATRTAQSYGYTF
TRBJ2-7	TRBV13	-	TRBD2	TGTGCCAGCAGCCGCTGGGGACTAGCGCTACAGAAAGGAAACGAGCAGTACTTC	CASSRWGLALQKGNEQYF
TRBJ1-2	TRBV18	-	-	TGTGCCAGCTCACCAGAAAGCTATGGCTACACCTTC	CASSPESYGYTF
TRBJ2-6	TRBV13	once	TRBD1	TGTGCCAGCTCAGGGGGCGCTGGGGCCAACGTCCTGACTTTC	CASSGGAGANVLTF
TRBJ2-2	TRBV7-9	-	TRBD2	TGTGCCAGCAGCTCAAGAGGACTCGGGACTACGAACACCGGGGAGCTGTTTTTT	CASSSRGLGTTNTGELFF
TRBJ2-3	TRBV11-2	few	TRBD2	TGTGCCAGCAGCTCTCCCGCGGGGGGCAGGGGAGATACGCAGTATTTT	CASSSPAGGRGDTQYF
TRBJ2-7	TRBV25-1	-	-	TGTGCCAGCAGTGGATTGGACCCAGTCTACGAGCAGTACTTC	CASSGLDPVYEQYF
TRBJ2-1	TRBV4-2	once	TRBD1	TGTGCCAGCAGCCAAGATATCGGGACAGGGGACAACAATGAGCAGTTCTTC	CASSQDIGTGDNNEQFF
TRBJ2-3	TRBV28	-	-	TGTGCCAGCAGTTTGCCGGGGGGCCCCTCCCTTGAGCAGTATTTT	CASSLPGGPSLEQYF
TRBJ2-3	TRBV5-1	many	-	TGCGCCAGCAGCCCTCAGCCCGGCACAGATACGCAGTATTTT	CASSPQPGTDTQYF
TRBJ2-4	TRBV7-9	-	-	TGTGCCAGCAGCTTAAACAGGAGTCCCATGGACTTC	CASSLNRSPMDF
TRBJ1-4	TRBV10-2	-	TRBD1	TGCGCCAGCACAAGGGACAGGGTATACACTAATGAAAAACTGTTTTTT	CASTRDRVYTNEKLFF
TRBJ2-5	TRBV7-9	-	-	TGTGCCAGCACCAAGCGGACAGAACACCAAGAGACCCAGTACTTC	CASTKRTEHQETQYF
TRBJ2-7	TRBV6-1	-	-	TGTGCCAGCAGTGAATGGGCAGGGGAGTACTTC	CASSEWAGEYF
TRBJ2-7	TRBV15	-	TRBD1	TGTGCCACCAGCAGAGCCCGGACAGGGGTGTACGAGCAGTACTTC	CATSRARTGVYEQYF
TRBJ1-6	TRBV5-1	-	-	TGCGCCAGCAGCTTGGGAAGTACAGGCGGAGAGGGTTCACCCCTCCACTTT	CASSLGSTGGEGSPLHF
TRBJ2-7	TRBV28	-	TRBD1	TGTGCCAGCAGTTCCGGGACAGGGGTCTACGAGCAGTACTTC	CASSSGTGVYEQYF
TRBJ2-4	TRBV6-1	-	-	TGTGCCAGCAGTTACGGGAACATTCAGTACTTC	CASSYGNIQYF
TRBJ2-3	TRBV9	-	-	TGTGCCAGCAGCGTAGGTGATACGCAGTATTTT	CASSVGDTQYF
TRBJ1-5	TRBV9	-	-	TGTGCCAGCAGCGACCGGGACGCCAAACGTCAGCCCCAGCATTTT	CASSDRDAKRQPQHF
TRBJ2-7	TRBV5-1	-	TRBD1	TGTGCCAGCAGCAAACTGGGACAGGGTAACTCCTACGAGCAGTACTTC	CASSKLGQGNSYEQYF
TRBJ2-3	TRBV6-1	-	TRBD1	TGTGCCAGCAGTGTTCTAGACAGGGTCGATACGCAGTATTTT	CASSVLDRVDTQYF
TRBJ1-1	TRBV5-1	-	TRBD1	TGCGCCAGCAGCTTGATACAGGGGGTGAACACTGAAGCTTTCTTT	CASSLIQGVNTEAFF
TRBJ1-6	TRBV19	-	-	TGTGCCAGTAGTGGGGACGGTAATTCACCCCTCCACTTT	CASSGDGNSPLHF
TRBJ2-7	TRBV19	-	-	TGTGCCAGTAGTATCGGGACCTCCTACGAGCAGTACTTC	CASSIGTSYEQYF
TRBJ1-1	TRBV7-9	-	-	TGTGCCAGCAGTATACCTAGTACAGAGTACACTGAAGCTTTCTTT	CASSIPSTEYTEAFF
TRBJ2-7	TRBV7-2	-	TRBD2	TGTGCCAGCAGCTTAGCGCGAACTAGCGTCTACGAGCAGTACTTC	CASSLARTSVYEQYF
TRBJ1-1	TRBV5-4	-	-	TGTGCCAGCAGCTTGGTTCAGGGGCAAAACACTGAAGCTTTCTTT	CASSLVQGQNTEAFF
TRBJ1-2	TRBV7-2	few	-	TGTGCCAGCAGCTCCGTATTAGGGGTGGTAAATGGCTACACCTTC	CASSSVLGVVNGYTF
TRBJ2-3	TRBV5-4	-	TRBD1	TGTGCCAGCAGCCCTGGACAGGGGTCCCTTAGCTACACAGATACGCAGTATTTT	CASSPGQGSLSYTDTQYF
TRBJ1-1	TRBV28	-	-	TGTGCCAGCAGCCTTTTTAATATGCGGACTGAAGCTTTCTTT	CASSLFNMRTEAFF
TRBJ1-1	TRBV5-3	-	-	TGTGCCAGAAGCTATGACAGCCACCTTGGGACTGAAGCTTTCTTT	CARSYDSHLGTEAFF
TRBJ2-7	TRBV27	-	-	TGTGCCAGCAGTTTACGGCAGGGCCACGAGCAGTACTTC	CASSLRQGHEQYF
TRBJ2-3	TRBV7-9	-	TRBD2	TGTGCCAGCAGCTTAGGGACTAGCGGGGGCACAGATACGCAGTATTTT	CASSLGTSGGTDTQYF
TRBJ1-2	TRBV19	-	-	TGTGCCACTAGGGCACAGGGTTATGGCTACACCTTC	CATRAQGYGYTF
TRBJ1-4	TRBV5-5	-	-	TGTGCCAGCAGCTTGGCTCTGTACAGGGCAGCTAATGAAAAACTGTTTTTT	CASSLALYRAANEKLFF
TRBJ2-3	TRBV29-1	-	TRBD1	TGCAGCGTTGGGGACAGGGGTCCAGATACGCAGTATTTT	CSVGDRGPDTQYF
TRBJ1-5	TRBV10-3	-	-	TGTGCCATCAGGGATACAGGGAAAGGAGATAATCAGCCCCAGCATTTT	CAIRDTGKGDNQPQHF
TRBJ1-1	TRBV6-5	-	-	TGTGCCAGCAGAAAGGCCGGGATAAACACTGAAGCTTTCTTT	CASRKAGINTEAFF
TRBJ2-2	TRBV4-2	-	TRBD1	TGTGCCAGCAGCCGTAGGGGGCTAAACACCGGGGAGCTGTTTTTT	CASSRRGLNTGELFF
TRBJ1-4	TRBV6-1	-	-	TGTGCCAGCGGAAACAGGGCTCTTGATGAAAAACTGTTTTTT	CASGNRALDEKLFF
TRBJ2-5	TRBV18	-	-	TGTGCCAGCTCACAGAAGTACCAAGAGACCCAGTACTTC	CASSQKYQETQYF
TRBJ2-1	TRBV7-2	-	-	TGTGCCAGCAGTTCAGTCGGGAGCTCCTACAATGAGCAGTTCTTC	CASSSVGSSYNEQFF
TRBJ2-5	TRBV11-2	-	-	TGTGCCAGCAGCCCGAGTAAAGAGACCCAGTACTTC	CASSPSKETQYF
TRBJ1-2	TRBV10-3	-	TRBD1	TGTGCCACTCAGGGGGCAAGAGGGGAGGGCTACACCTTC	CATQGARGEGYTF
TRBJ2-5	TRBV12-5	-	TRBD2	TGTGCTAGTGGTTTGGGGGCTAGCGGGGGTTGGGAGACCCAGTACTTC	CASGLGASGGWETQYF
TRBJ1-2	TRBV19	-	-	TGTGCCAGTTGGCTTAACTATGGCTACACCTTC	CASWLNYGYTF
TRBJ2-3	TRBV7-9	once	-	TGTGCCAGCAGCCTAGGGAATACGCAGTATTTT	CASSLGNTQYF
TRBJ1-6	TRBV29-1	medium-sized	-	TGCAGCGTTGTATTCTTCTATAATTCACCCCTCCACTTT	CSVVFFYNSPLHF
TRBJ1-5	TRBV10-3	once	-	TGTGCCATCAGTGAGGGTGGAGGATCCTATAGCAATCAGCCCCAGCATTTT	CAISEGGGSYSNQPQHF
TRBJ1-2	TRBV28	few	-	TGTGCCAGCAGTTTGGTTGTTGGCGGCTACACCTTC	CASSLVVGGYTF
TRBJ1-5	TRBV5-8	-	-	TGTGCCAGCAGCTTGCCCCTCCGGCATTTT	CASSLPLRHF
TRBJ2-2	TRBV5-1	-	TRBD2	TGCGCCAGTAAGCTCAATCCCCGAGGGACTAGGGACACCGGGGAGCTGTTTTTT	CASKLNPRGTRDTGELFF